This T cell receptor beta chain was found in a study of T cells in Graves' hyperthyroidism and ophthalmopathy. Amplified regions were TCR beta CDR3 sequences from RNA transcripts. Primed by the HTBI set, a first-round RT-PCR was run on the TCR CDR3. TCRdb fed the multiplex PCR reads into MiXCR, producing one record per CDR3 protein. The table includes roughly 360,000 distinct CDR3 sequences, roughly 14% detected once. Blood was sampled at initial diagnosis of hyperthyroidism, prior to onset of any ophthalmopathy symptoms. PBMCs were obtained from about 10 ml fresh peripheral blood. Germline V gene sequence: CDR1 SGHRS, CDR2 YFSETQ. V was pared by 0 bases and J by 7 bases, with 5 bases of the junction left unmatched. The CDR3 is 15 amino acids. This clonotype was recorded at least ten times.

The clonotype comes from a man aged 30 to 45 with Graves' hyperthyroidism that later progressed to Graves' ophthalmopathy. The sample comprised blood. The chain carries TRBV5-1 and TRBJ2-1; TRBD2 matches 9 bases. CDR3 residues: CASSLDGGGANEQFF. The DNA of the CDR3 is TGCGCCAGCAGCTTGGATGGCGGGGGGGCAAATGAGCAGTTCTTC.